Shown below are 27 T cell receptor beta chains from a single sample sequenced in a study of T-cell memory formation after mild COVID-19. TCRdb reprocessed the 5' RACE reads with MiXCR, giving one entry per CDR3 protein. The sample includes some 450,000 distinct CDR3 sequences, roughly 18% seen only once; the top ten take roughly 21%. Sequencing was done on a sample of PBMCs or a T cell subset sorted from them (not recorded which). The receptors originated from a man between 18 and 35 years old who had mild COVID-19 (a few samples of this study predate the infection). Cell type and time point are not known.

The chain employs TRBV7-6 and TRBJ2-7; D is unresolved. This CDR3 has 14 amino acids. CDR1 is SGHVS and CDR2 is FNYEAQ in the germline V gene. The V end was cut by 5 bases, the J end by 0 bases, with 11 bases between. The CDR3 spells CASSPSWGSYEQYF. The CDR3 DNA sequence: TGTGCCAGCAGCCCGTCCTGGGGCTCCTACGAGCAGTACTTC.

This clonotype was observed a handful of times. The chain links TRBV23-1 to TRBJ2-7; D is perhaps TRBD1 (6 bases). TRBV23-1 is an ORF, and what it does is uncertain. The CDR3 is 14 amino acids. V was cut by 7 bases and J by 3 bases, with 16 bases left in between. CDR3: CASTEKDRFYEQYV. Here the CDR3 DNA reads TGCGCCAGCACCGAAAAGGACAGATTCTACGAGCAGTACGTC.

This clonotype was counted between two and nine times. This chain connects TRBV6-2 or TRBV6-3 to TRBJ2-2, with TRBD1 as a possible D gene (5 bases). The CDR3 is 16 amino acids. Germline V gene lookup returns CDR1 MNHEY and CDR2 SVGEGT. V shed 0 bases and J shed 7 bases, with 15 bases lying between them. The CDR3 coding sequence is TGTGCCAGCAGTTACTCGAGCACAGGCTTCAACGGGGAGCTGTTTTTT. Translation: CASSYSSTGFNGELFF.

This clonotype was seen a few times. The CDR3 nucleotides are TGTGCCAGCAGCCCTAGATACACAGATACGCAGTATTTT. This sequence encodes CASSPRYTDTQYF. V usage is TRBV7-3 and J usage is TRBJ2-3; no firm D call. This CDR3 region has 13 residues. The germline V gene has CDR1 SGHTA and CDR2 FQGTGA. V was trimmed by 5 bases and J by 2 bases, leaving 8 bases between them.

Worth noting for this clonotype: Relative to the germline gene, one junction end is altered; a read error may explain this. V is TRBV4-3 and J is TRBJ1-6; 7 bases are a match to TRBD1. The CDR3 runs 16 residues. Germline CDR1 is LGHNA and CDR2 is YSLEER. DNA for the CDR3: TGCGCCAGCAGCACAAGACAGGGCCACTATAATTCACACCTCCACTTT. Amino acids: CASSTRQGHYNSHLHF.

The genes are TRBV28 and TRBJ2-7; 7 bases fit TRBD1. CDR1 is MDHEN, CDR2 SYDVKM, per germline. The CDR3 loop spans 14 amino acids. Trimming at V came to 6 bases and at J to 0 bases, leaving 5 bases not matched to a gene. CDR3 sequence (DNA): TGTGCCAGCAGCGGACAGGTAACCTCCTACGAGCAGTACGTC. It yields the protein CASSGQVTSYEQYV.

About this clonotype itself: The junction and the germline gene differ at one end; a read error may be behind it. The chain uses TRBV2 and TRBJ1-1; the match to TRBD1 covers 8 bases. The CDR3 consists of 16 residues. Per germline, CDR1 SNHLY and CDR2 FYNNEI. The DNA for the CDR3 is TGTGCCAGCAGCGAAGACAGGGGTGGGGAGGACACTGAAGCTTTCTTT. It encodes CASSEDRGGEDTEAFF.

This clonotype was found many times. The rearrangement uses TRBV5-1 and TRBJ1-1, with D unclear. The germline CDR1 and CDR2 sequences are SGHRS and YFSETQ. The CDR3 covers 13 residues. V was clipped by 0 bases and J by 1 base, with 4 bases between them. The CDR3 region has the DNA TGCGCCAGCAGCTTGGCAGGGAACACTGAAGCTTTCTTT. It specifies CASSLAGNTEAFF.

There are a few counts of this clonotype. This sequence joins TRBV5-6 and TRBJ2-5; possible D gene TRBD2, 6 bases. Germline V CDR1 and CDR2: SGHDT, YYEEEE. The CDR3 contains 15 residues. Trimming left V 4 bases short and J 0 bases short, with 13 bases between. The CDR3 region is CASSRGALYQETQYF. In DNA form, the CDR3 reads TGTGCCAGCAGCCGCGGGGCGTTGTACCAAGAGACCCAGTACTTC.

This clonotype occurred a few times. The chain joins TRBV5-1 to TRBJ2-3; D may be TRBD2 (6 bases). Per germline, CDR1 SGHRS and CDR2 YFSETQ. This CDR3 spans 15 amino acids. V lost 3 bases to trimming and J lost 0 bases, with 11 bases between them. CDR3 amino acids: CASSWGDSSTDTQYF. CDR3 sequence (DNA): TGCGCCAGCAGCTGGGGGGACTCCAGCACAGATACGCAGTATTTT. Combining the CDR3 with reference TRBV5-1 and TRBJ2-3 gives the whole variable domain KAGVTQTPRYLIKTRGQQVTLSCSPISGHRSVSWYQQTPGQGLQFLFEYFSETQRNKGNFPGRFSGRQFSNSRSEMNVSTLELGDSALYLCASSWGDSSTDTQYFGPGTRLTVL.

V gene TRBV12-3 or TRBV12-4 combines with J gene TRBJ1-5, with 8 bases fitting TRBD1. This CDR3 comprises 14 residues. Unmatched junction bases numbered 7, after V lost 6 bases and J lost 6 bases. DNA of the CDR3: TGTGCCAGCAGCCGTACAGGGGGGGGTCAGCCCCAGCATTTT. Residues: CASSRTGGGQPQHF.

The chain has TRBV7-2 and TRBJ2-5; 7 bases are a match to TRBD1. The junction had 9 bases not matched to a gene; V was cut back by 0 bases and J by 5 bases. Germline values: CDR1 SGHTA, CDR2 FQGNSA. CDR3 length: 16 residues. The CDR3 protein is CASSLALGRGFETQYF. The CDR3 DNA reads TGTGCCAGCAGCTTAGCGTTAGGCAGGGGGTTCGAGACCCAGTACTTC.

The chain has TRBV7-2 and TRBJ2-5; TRBD2 is a possible D gene (7 bases). The CDR3 length is 13 residues. With 6 bases removed from V and 4 bases from J, the gap between germline ends came to 12 bases. CDR1 and CDR2 from the germline V gene are SGHTA and FQGNSA. CDR3 loop: CASRGGAGETQYF. CDR3 coding DNA: TGTGCCAGCAGGGGGGGGGCAGGAGAGACCCAGTACTTC.

The chain carries TRBV28 and TRBJ2-1, with TRBD1 identical over 7 bases. The CDR3 spans 15 residues. Germline-derived CDR1 and CDR2 are MDHEN and SYDVKM. Germline trimming cut 5 bases from V and 5 bases from J; bases unmatched to any gene: 9. The CDR3 DNA reads as TGTGCCAGCAGTCCGCCAGGGGGAGTGGACAATGAGCAGTTCTTC. It codes for CASSPPGGVDNEQFF.

The rearrangement links TRBV7-3 to TRBJ2-1; 8 nucleotides align to TRBD2. CDR1 and CDR2 (germline): SGHTA, FQGTGA. The V gene end was trimmed by 4 bases and the J gene end by 4 bases; junction bases not matched to a gene: 6. The CDR3 totals 15 residues. This chain's CDR3 is CASSSLRGGYNEQFF. The CDR3 bases are TGTGCCAGCAGCTCTCTACGCGGGGGGTACAATGAGCAGTTCTTC.

This chain connects TRBV11-3 to TRBJ2-3, with D maybe TRBD1 (5 bases). V shed 1 base and J shed 3 bases, with 14 bases lying between them. The CDR3 is 16 residues long. CDR1 SGHNT and CDR2 YENEEA come from the germline V gene. The CDR3 loop reads CASSLGLVKGTDTQYF. The CDR3 DNA follows: TGTGCCAGCAGCTTAGGTTTGGTGAAGGGGACAGATACGCAGTATTTT.

The chain couples TRBV7-9 to TRBJ2-2; TRBD1 agrees at 9 bases. Trimming at V came to 5 bases and at J to 4 bases, leaving 11 bases not matched to a gene. The germline gives CDR1 SEHNR, CDR2 FQNEAQ (reference sequence). The CDR3 spans 17 residues. In nucleotides, the CDR3 is TGTGCCAGCAGCAGAACCGGGACAGGGAAACGCACCGGGGAGCTGTTTTTT. Amino acid sequence: CASSRTGTGKRTGELFF.

There are many counts of this clonotype. The CDR3 reads CASSSRGDGTNEQFF. The CDR3 region has the DNA TGCGCCAGCAGCTCCCGAGGGGACGGGACCAATGAGCAGTTCTTC. The chain has TRBV5-1 and TRBJ2-1, with D perhaps TRBD1 or TRBD2 (5 bases each). The CDR3 covers 15 residues. Germline V gene data show CDR1 as SGHRS and CDR2 as YFSETQ. Trimming took off 3 bases at V and 6 bases at J, with 16 bases between the two ends.

The V and J genes are TRBV6-5 and TRBJ2-7, with D uncertain. The CDR3 totals 12 residues. Germline assignment: CDR1 MNHEY and CDR2 SVGAGI. Trimming stripped 6 bases from V and 2 bases from J, with 8 bases between. CDR3 in DNA: TGTGCCAGCAGGGGGTTGGCCTACGAGCAGTACTTC. Translation gives CASRGLAYEQYF.

Concerning this clonotype itself: At one end the junction does not follow the germline gene, possibly because of a read error. J is TRBJ1-5 and V is TRBV5-1; tentative D call: TRBD1 (5 bases). The germline gives CDR1 SGHRS, CDR2 YFSETQ. The CDR3 has 15 amino acids. The CDR3 DNA sequence: TGCGCAAGCAGCTTGGGGACGTACGAGAATCAGCCCCAGCATTTT. Protein sequence: CASSLGTYENQPQHF.

This clonotype was seen a few times. V is TRBV7-3 and J is TRBJ1-1, with D possibly matching TRBD1 (6 bases). The CDR3 totals 13 residues. V shed 1 base and J shed 5 bases, with 8 bases lying between them. From germline, CDR1 is SGHTA and CDR2 FQGTGA. CDR3 residues: CASSLNRETEAFF. CDR3 DNA: TGTGCCAGCAGCTTAAACAGGGAGACTGAAGCTTTCTTT.

The V call is TRBV24-1, the J call TRBJ2-2; 8 nucleotides match TRBD1. With 4 bases clipped from V and 4 bases from J, the junction kept 7 bases outside the gene matches. Looked up from germline, CDR1 is KGHDR and CDR2 is SFDVKD. This CDR3 region has 16 residues. CDR3 sequence reads: CATSDHVRGRTGELFF. In DNA, the CDR3 is TGTGCCACCAGTGACCACGTCAGGGGGCGCACCGGGGAGCTGTTTTTT.

This clonotype occurred a few times. The J gene is TRBJ1-1, the V gene TRBV24-1, with 7 bases fitting TRBD1. V dropped 1 base and J dropped 8; count of bases not matched to a gene: 12. The CDR3 contains 16 residues. Germline V lookup: CDR1 KGHDR, CDR2 SFDVKD. The CDR3 loop is CATSDFLPTGNQEAFF. The DNA of the CDR3 is TGTGCCACCAGTGATTTTCTACCGACAGGGAACCAAGAAGCTTTCTTT.

The chain has TRBV15 and TRBJ1-5, with D perhaps matching TRBD1 (5 bases). The V gene lost 3 bases and the J gene lost 12 bases, with 6 bases spanning the gap. CDR1 and CDR2 from the germline V gene are LNHNV and YYDKDF (reference sequence). The CDR3 runs to 10 residues. CDR3 sequence (DNA): TGTGCCACCAGCAGGGGGGTCCAGCATTTT. It translates to CATSRGVQHF.

The V and J genes are TRBV12-3 or TRBV12-4 and TRBJ1-4, with D unclear. The CDR3 has 14 residues. Trimming shortened V by 4 bases and J by 5 bases, and 11 bases separated the two germline ends. CDR3 loop: CASSSSGRNEKLFF. The CDR3 DNA reads as TGTGCCAGCAGTTCTTCCGGACGAAATGAAAAACTGTTTTTT.

V is TRBV20-1 and J is TRBJ2-7, with 12 positions matching TRBD1. J gave up 5 bases and V 5 bases, and 7 bases lay outside the gene matches. The CDR3 sequence is 14 residues long. Germline V gene data show CDR1 as DFQATT and CDR2 as SNEGSKA (reference sequence). CDR3 amino acids: CSAPVGQGAHEQYF. Written as DNA, the CDR3 is TGCAGTGCTCCTGTGGGACAGGGGGCCCACGAGCAGTACTTC.

The table lists this clonotype with a few counts. The chain recombines TRBV4-3 with TRBJ2-5; TRBD1 is a possible D gene (6 bases). Trimming removed 0 bases at V and 1 base at J, with 12 bases between. Germline CDR1 and CDR2: LGHNA and YSLEER. There are 16 residues in the CDR3. The CDR3 nucleotides are TGCGCCAGCAGCCAAGAGCTCTACAGGGCCCAAGAGACCCAGTACTTC. This gives the protein CASSQELYRAQETQYF.